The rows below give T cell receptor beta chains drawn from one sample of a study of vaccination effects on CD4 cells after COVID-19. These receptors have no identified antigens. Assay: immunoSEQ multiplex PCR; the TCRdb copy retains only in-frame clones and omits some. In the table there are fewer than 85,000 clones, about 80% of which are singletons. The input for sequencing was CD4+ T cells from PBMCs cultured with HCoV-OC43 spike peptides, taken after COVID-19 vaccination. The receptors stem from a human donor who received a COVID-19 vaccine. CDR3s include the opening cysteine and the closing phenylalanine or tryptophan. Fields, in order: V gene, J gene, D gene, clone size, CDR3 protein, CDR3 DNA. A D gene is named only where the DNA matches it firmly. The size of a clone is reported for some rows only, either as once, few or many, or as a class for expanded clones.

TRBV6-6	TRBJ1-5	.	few	CASRGVNQPQHF	TGTGCCAGCAGGGGGGTCAATCAGCCCCAGCATTTT
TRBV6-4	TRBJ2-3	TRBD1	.	CASSVVGGGTDTQYF	TGTGCCAGCAGTGTCGTAGGGGGCGGCACAGATACGCAGTATTTT
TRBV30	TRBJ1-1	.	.	CAWRLRRAAFF	TGTGCCTGGAGGCTAAGGAGGGCAGCTTTCTTT
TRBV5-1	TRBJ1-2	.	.	CASSLVGANPGYTF	TGCGCCAGCAGCTTGGTGGGCGCGAACCCTGGCTACACCTTC
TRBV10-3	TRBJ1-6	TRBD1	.	CAIGTVPESPLHF	TGTGCCATCGGGACAGTCCCGGAATCACCCCTCCACTTT
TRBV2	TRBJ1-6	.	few	CASSQESSYNSPLHF	TGTGCCAGCAGTCAGGAGAGCTCCTATAATTCACCCCTCCACTTT
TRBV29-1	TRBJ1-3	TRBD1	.	CSVTRGLGNTIYF	TGCAGCGTCACCAGGGGGCTTGGAAACACCATATATTTT
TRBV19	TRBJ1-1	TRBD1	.	CASRAARGVKVNTEAFF	TGTGCCAGTAGAGCCGCCAGGGGGGTTAAGGTGAACACTGAAGCTTTCTTT
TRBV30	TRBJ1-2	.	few	CAWSVARANYGYTF	TGTGCCTGGAGTGTCGCCAGAGCTAACTATGGCTACACCTTC
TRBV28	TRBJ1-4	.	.	CASSLWGGAREKLFF	TGTGCCAGCAGTTTATGGGGGGGGGCCCGGGAAAAACTGTTTTTT
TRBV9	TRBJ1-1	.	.	CASSPLSANTEAFF	TGTGCCAGCAGCCCCCTTTCTGCGAACACTGAAGCTTTCTTT
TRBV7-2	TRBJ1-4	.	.	CASSLGHTTNEKLFF	TGTGCCAGCAGCTTAGGACACACAACTAATGAAAAACTGTTTTTT
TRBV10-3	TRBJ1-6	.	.	CAISESSGNYNSPLHF	TGTGCCATCAGTGAGTCATCGGGGAACTATAATTCACCCCTCCACTTT
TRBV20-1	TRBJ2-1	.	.	CSASPGLGWNEQFF	TGCAGTGCTAGTCCGGGCCTGGGGTGGAATGAGCAGTTCTTC
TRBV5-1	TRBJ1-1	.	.	CASSLAIPNTEAFF	TGCGCCAGCAGCTTGGCCATTCCGAACACTGAAGCTTTCTTT
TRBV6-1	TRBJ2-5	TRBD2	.	CASSEGGVQETQYF	TGTGCCAGCAGTGAGGGGGGGGTCCAAGAGACCCAGTACTTC
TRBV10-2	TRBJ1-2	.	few	CASSESGPYGYTF	TGCGCCAGCAGTGAATCCGGTCCGTATGGCTACACCTTC
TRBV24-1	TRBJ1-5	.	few	CATSDPKGNQPQHF	TGTGCCACCAGTGACCCTAAAGGCAATCAGCCCCAGCATTTT
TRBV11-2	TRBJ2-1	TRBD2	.	CASSFVGGYNEQFF	TGTGCCAGCAGCTTTGTGGGGGGGTACAATGAGCAGTTCTTC
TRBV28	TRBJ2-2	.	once	CASSSFLGGRSTGELFF	TGTGCCAGCAGTTCTTTCCTTGGGGGGCGCAGCACCGGGGAGCTGTTTTTT
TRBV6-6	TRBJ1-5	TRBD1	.	CASRSTGGRNQPQHF	TGTGCCAGCAGATCCACAGGGGGCCGCAATCAGCCCCAGCATTTT
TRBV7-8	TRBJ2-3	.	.	CASTPAEISTDTQYF	TGTGCCAGCACACCAGCGGAGATAAGCACAGATACGCAGTATTTT